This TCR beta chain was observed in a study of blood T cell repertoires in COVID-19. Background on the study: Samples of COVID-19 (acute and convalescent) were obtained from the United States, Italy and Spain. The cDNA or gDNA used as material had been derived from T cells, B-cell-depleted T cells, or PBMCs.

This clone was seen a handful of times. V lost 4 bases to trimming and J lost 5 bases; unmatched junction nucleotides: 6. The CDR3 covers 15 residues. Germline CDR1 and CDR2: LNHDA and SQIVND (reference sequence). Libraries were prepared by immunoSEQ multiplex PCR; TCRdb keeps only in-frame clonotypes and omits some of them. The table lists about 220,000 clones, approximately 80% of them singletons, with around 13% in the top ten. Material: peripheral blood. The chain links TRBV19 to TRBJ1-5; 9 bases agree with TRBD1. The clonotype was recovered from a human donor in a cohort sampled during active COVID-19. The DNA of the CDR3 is TGTGCCAGTAGTACGGGACAGGGCGCCTATCAGCCCCAGCATTTT. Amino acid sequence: CASSTGQGAYQPQHF.